This section outlines one TCR beta chain sequence together with its context. The antigen is undetermined. Prior to sequencing, the ViraFEST assay stimulated PBMC with viral peptide pools, which expanded the antigen-specific CD4+ T cells. Researchers isolated CD4+ T cells once less than 13 days of culture had elapsed. Recipients of the vaccine had no prior SARS-CoV-2 infection and negative nucleocapsid antibodies. The researchers cultured fewer than 2.5 million PBMC per well with about 10 IU/ml IL-2 and approximately 9.3 ug/ml peptides. This sample was included in a study of vaccination effects on CD4 cells after COVID-19. Whole-study findings and limits: In vaccinees who were healthy, merely 1 out of 255 vaccine-induced clones cross-reacted with common cold coronaviruses. The study, lacking early post-infection timepoints, had few convalescent patients.

Generated by immunoSEQ multiplex PCR, the TCRdb table keeps only in-frame clones and is missing some. The sample consists of 50,000 or so clones, nearly 80% of them appearing once. This TCR derives from a human donor who received a COVID-19 vaccine. This material consisted of CD4+ T cells from PBMCs cultured with HCoV-OC43 spike peptides, taken before COVID-19 vaccination. As to subset: HCoV-OC43 spike overlapping peptide pool stimulation.

The CDR3 region is CASSPGGQGGEQYV. The CDR3 region has the DNA TGTGCCAGCTCCCCGGGGGGACAGGGAGGCGAGCAGTACGTC. The chain recombines TRBV28 with TRBJ2-7, with 9 nucleotides matching TRBD1. This CDR3 is 14 amino acids long. Losses at the gene ends were 8 bases for V and 6 bases for J; bases not matched to a gene: 11. Per germline, CDR1 MDHEN and CDR2 SYDVKM.